The 7 T cell receptor beta chains below were found in one sample sequenced in a study of monozygotic twins with inflammatory bowel disease. For each CDR3 protein, TCRdb gives one entry from its re-call of the 5' RACE reads, without DNA. Here the sample table reports hundreds of thousands of distinct CDR3 sequences. The sequenced sample was blood. Receptors were obtained from a human donor with ulcerative colitis or Crohn's disease, or a healthy co-twin of an affected twin (not recorded which).

The V gene is TRBV3-1, the J gene TRBJ2-3. Germline V gene lookup returns CDR1 LGHDT and CDR2 YNNKEL (reference sequence). This CDR3 comprises 17 residues. The chain's CDR3 is CASSQDLGRMFTDTQYF.

The CDR3 region is CAILRTGDTQYF. This sequence joins TRBV10-3 and TRBJ2-3; TCRdb gives TRBD2 as the D gene, but with no DNA this cannot be confirmed. This CDR3 is built from 12 residues. CDR1 ENHRY and CDR2 SYGVKD come from the germline V gene.

The chain links TRBV27 to TRBJ1-1; there is no DNA to check the TCRdb D call of TRBD1. CDR1 and CDR2 from the germline V gene are MNHEY and SMNVEV (reference sequence). This CDR3 has 14 residues. CDR3 sequence reads: CASSPQGAYTEAFF.

The rearrangement links TRBV5-1 to TRBJ1-3; with no DNA, the TCRdb D assignment of TRBD1 cannot be verified. The CDR3 has 16 residues. Per the germline V gene, CDR1 is SGHRS and CDR2 is YFSETQ. The CDR3 loop is CDSSLPGTGSGNTIYF.

The chain links TRBV18 to TRBJ2-5. CDR3 size: 14 residues. Germline-derived CDR1 and CDR2 are KGHSH and LQKENI. The CDR3 protein is CASSPVQWQETQYF.

The chain has TRBV7-2 and TRBJ2-1; TCRdb picks TRBD2, but there is no DNA to check that call. CDR3 length: 12 residues. Germline V CDR1 and CDR2: SGHTA, FQGNSA. CDR3 in amino acids: CASTKTSAEQFF.

The chain joins TRBV30 to TRBJ2-3; with no DNA, the TCRdb D assignment of TRBD2 cannot be verified. Germline assignment: CDR1 GTSNPN and CDR2 SVGIG (reference sequence). The CDR3 is made up of 14 amino acids. CDR3 sequence reads: CASLTSGNTDTQYF.